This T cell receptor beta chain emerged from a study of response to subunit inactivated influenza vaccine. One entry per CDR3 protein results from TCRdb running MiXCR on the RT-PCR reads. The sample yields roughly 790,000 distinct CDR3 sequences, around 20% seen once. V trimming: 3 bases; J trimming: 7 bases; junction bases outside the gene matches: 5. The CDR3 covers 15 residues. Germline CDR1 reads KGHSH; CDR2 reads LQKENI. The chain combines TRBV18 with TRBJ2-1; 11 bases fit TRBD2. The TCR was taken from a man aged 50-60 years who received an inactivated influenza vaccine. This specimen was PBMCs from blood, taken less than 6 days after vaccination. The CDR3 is CASSPTSGARNEQFF. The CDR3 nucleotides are TGTGCCAGCTCACCGACTAGCGGGGCGAGGAATGAGCAGTTCTTC.